The rows below give T cell receptor beta chains drawn from one sample of a study of cytomegalovirus exposure and HLA in healthy donors. Method: immunoSEQ multiplex PCR; TCRdb's copy keeps in-frame clones and lacks some. The sample holds over 150,000 clones, around 80% seen once. The sequenced sample consisted of PBMCs. These receptors originate from a man aged 40-55 years in good health and CMV-seronegative. CDR3s include the opening cysteine and the closing phenylalanine or tryptophan. D genes are given only for firm matches. Size is omitted from some rows. Given values are once, few, many or a class for expanded clones.

-	TRBV7-7	TRBJ2-1	-	CASSLGVGEDNEQFF	TGTGCTAGCAGCTTAGGGGTGGGGGAGGACAATGAGCAGTTCTTC
-	TRBV2	TRBJ1-5	TRBD1	CASNGQGATQPQHF	TGTGCCAGCAATGGACAGGGGGCAACTCAGCCCCAGCATTTT
-	TRBV6-5	TRBJ1-5	TRBD1	CASRQQGSQPQHF	TGTGCCAGCAGACAACAGGGGAGTCAGCCCCAGCATTTT
-	TRBV5-5	TRBJ2-5	-	CASSEETQYF	TGTGCCAGCAGCGAGGAGACCCAGTACTTC
-	TRBV4-2	TRBJ2-3	TRBD2	CASTFSGVSTDTQYF	TGTGCCAGCACCTTTAGCGGGGTGAGCACAGATACGCAGTATTTT
-	TRBV10-3	TRBJ1-5	TRBD1	CAISDEGGQIHQPQHF	TGTGCCATCAGTGACGAGGGGGGACAGATCCATCAGCCCCAGCATTTT
once	TRBV19	TRBJ2-3	-	CASRADITDTQYF	TGTGCCAGTAGGGCTGACATCACAGATACGCAGTATTTT
-	TRBV5-1	TRBJ2-7	TRBD1	CASSVGQVAYEQYF	TGCGCCAGCAGCGTGGGACAGGTCGCCTACGAGCAGTACTTC
-	TRBV28	TRBJ2-5	-	CASSSVGETQYF	TGTGCCAGCAGTTCTGTCGGGGAGACCCAGTACTTC
-	TRBV27	TRBJ2-7	-	CASSLLGNSFWPPYF	TGTGCCAGCAGTTTACTCGGGAACAGCTTTTGGCCACCGTACTTC
-	TRBV19	TRBJ2-7	TRBD1	CASSLNGQGNSYEQYF	TGTGCCAGTAGCCTAAATGGACAGGGAAACTCCTACGAGCAGTACTTC
-	TRBV28	TRBJ1-2	TRBD1	CASSATLGQGYGYTF	TGTGCCAGCAGTGCTACCCTGGGACAGGGCTATGGCTACACCTTC
-	TRBV12-5	TRBJ1-3	-	CASGLLQGFTGNTIYF	TGTGCTAGTGGTTTACTGCAGGGATTCACTGGAAACACCATATATTTT
-	TRBV5-6	TRBJ2-3	TRBD1	CASSLNRGQSTDTQYF	TGTGCCAGCAGCCTGAACAGGGGGCAAAGCACAGATACGCAGTATTTT
few	TRBV6-1	TRBJ2-3	TRBD1	CASSERRQGVTDTQYF	TGTGCCAGCAGTGAACGTAGACAGGGAGTCACAGATACGCAGTATTTT
-	TRBV11-2	TRBJ2-2	-	CASSTPGGKSGELFF	TGTGCCAGCAGCACACCAGGGGGGAAGTCCGGGGAGCTGTTTTTT
-	TRBV27	TRBJ2-1	-	CASSLGGEPYNEQFF	TGTGCCAGCAGTTTAGGCGGGGAACCTTACAATGAGCAGTTCTTC
-	TRBV7-6	TRBJ2-2	TRBD2	CASRGLAGASTGELFF	TGTGCCAGCAGGGGTCTAGCGGGGGCGTCCACCGGGGAGCTGTTTTTT
-	TRBV6-5	TRBJ1-5	-	CASTGQINQPQHF	TGTGCCAGCACCGGACAGATCAATCAGCCCCAGCATTTT
-	TRBV7-2	TRBJ2-7	-	CASSSPRGGGGGYEQYF	TGTGCCAGCAGCTCCCCTCGTGGGGGCGGGGGCGGGTACGAGCAGTACTTC